Presented here are 21 T cell receptor beta chains from one specimen sequenced in a study of T cells after yellow fever vaccination (dated by TCRdb to about 2019). The library was prepared using 5' RACE. Data came from an Illumina HiSeq 2500. TCRdb reran the public reads through fastp at Q25 and MiXCR, keeping productive beta chains. Entries that share a CDR3 protein sequence are merged under the most common genes and DNA. This sample comprises approximately 350,000 distinct CDR3 sequences, 9.5% to 13% of them detected only once. The top ten clones comprise less than 20% of the sample. The sample's treatment or condition label, in plain terms: live attenuated yellow fever vaccine strain. Sequences were derived from PBMCs, sampled on the day of the first yellow fever vaccination. The receptors derive from a man between 18 and 35 years old who received the YFV17D yellow fever vaccine.

The V call is TRBV5-1, the J call TRBJ1-2; TRBD1 might be the D (5 bases). The CDR3 extends over 17 amino acids. V lost 2 bases and J lost 6, with 23 bases in between. Per the germline V gene, CDR1 is SGHRS and CDR2 is YFSETQ. The CDR3 DNA reads as TGCGCCAGCAGCTTATCTCAGGGATCTACTGCCTATGATGGCTACACCTTC. Amino acids: CASSLSQGSTAYDGYTF.

This clonotype turned up a few times. The chain combines TRBV24-1 with TRBJ2-3; no clear D. In germline, CDR1 is KGHDR, CDR2 SFDVKD. Trimming removed 9 bases from V and 5 bases from J, with 11 bases in between. The CDR3 totals 12 residues. CDR3 in amino acids: CATGPPGDTQYF. The CDR3, as DNA: TGTGCCACCGGACCCCCCGGAGATACGCAGTATTTT.

V and J are TRBV20-1 and TRBJ2-1; 8 positions match TRBD2. The J segment lost 12 bases and the V segment lost 5 bases, leaving 9 bases of the junction unmatched. The CDR3 covers 12 residues. Per germline, CDR1 DFQATT and CDR2 SNEGSKA (reference sequence). The CDR3 reads CSAPSGRAGQFF. Written as DNA, the CDR3 is TGCAGTGCTCCTAGCGGGCGAGCAGGGCAGTTCTTC.

J is TRBJ1-1 and V is TRBV6-5; D gene unclear. The CDR3 is 12 residues long. Between the trimmed V and J ends, which lost 6 bases and 4 bases, there was a span of 9 bases. The V gene's germline CDR1 is MNHEY and CDR2 SVGAGI. The CDR3 here is CASRQAGTEAFF. The CDR3 nucleotides read TGTGCCAGCAGGCAGGCTGGCACTGAAGCTTTCTTT.

The sample holds many counts of this clonotype. Relative to the germline gene, one junction end is altered; a read error may explain this. The chain has TRBV5-1 and TRBJ2-6; D unclear. This CDR3 comprises 13 residues. Germline V gene lookup returns CDR1 SGHRS and CDR2 YFSETQ. The CDR3 sequence is CASSLTGANVLTF. The CDR3 DNA is TGTGCCAGCAGCTTAACTGGGGCCAACGTCCTGACTTTC.

The chain has TRBV5-5 and TRBJ1-1; D gene ambiguous. With 4 bases removed from V and 0 bases from J, the gap between germline ends came to 10 bases. This CDR3 contains 14 residues. Germline V gives CDR1 SGHKS, CDR2 YYEKEE (reference sequence). CDR3 bases: TGTGCCAGCAGCAGGACGGAGATGAACACTGAAGCTTTCTTT. Its translation is CASSRTEMNTEAFF.

In this sample, this clonotype turned up many times. This chain links TRBV3-1 with TRBJ2-2; no firm D call. The CDR3 has 11 amino acids. The germline V and J ends were trimmed by 6 bases and 5 bases, with 4 bases remaining between them. Germline V CDR1 and CDR2: LGHDT, YNNKEL (reference sequence). The CDR3 DNA sequence: TGTGCCAGCAGTTTAACCGGGGAGCTGTTTTTT. It specifies CASSLTGELFF.

The genes are TRBV10-2 and TRBJ2-3; 7 nucleotides agree with TRBD2. V was pared by 7 bases and J by 4 bases, with 17 bases of the junction left unmatched. Germline loops: CDR1 WSHSY, CDR2 SAAADI. CDR3 length: 17 amino acids. CDR3 in amino acids: CASIRSSGEGRADTQYF. The CDR3 DNA follows: TGCGCCAGCATAAGGTCCAGCGGGGAGGGGCGGGCAGATACGCAGTATTTT.

The chain combines TRBV7-8 with TRBJ2-1, with D tentatively TRBD2 (6 bases). The CDR3 is made up of 12 amino acids. Germline CDR1 reads SGHVS; CDR2 reads FQNEAQ. The ends were cut back, 4 bases at V and 7 bases at J, with 8 bases in the middle. CDR3 residues: CASSSLANEQFF. In DNA form, the CDR3 reads TGTGCCAGCAGCTCACTAGCTAATGAGCAGTTCTTC.

This clonotype appeared a few times. V gene TRBV5-8 combines with J gene TRBJ1-4; TRBD1 matches at 8 bases. This CDR3 contains 14 residues. The V and J ends lost 4 bases and 3 bases, in that order; junction bases with no gene match: 2. Looked up from germline, CDR1 is SGHTS and CDR2 is YDEGEE. CDR3 region: CASSLTGANEKLFF. Written as DNA, the CDR3 is TGTGCCAGCAGCCTGACAGGGGCTAATGAAAAACTGTTTTTT.

This clonotype was seen more than once but under ten times. This chain connects TRBV6-2 or TRBV6-3 to TRBJ2-5; weak D call: TRBD2 (6 bases). The CDR3 extends over 14 amino acids. The germline V gene has CDR1 MNHEY and CDR2 SVGEGT. V lost 5 bases to trimming and J lost 2 bases, with 12 bases between them. CDR3 nucleotides: TGTGCCAGCAGTCGACGGAGGGGACAAGAGACCCAGTACTTC. Amino acids: CASSRRRGQETQYF.

This clonotype was counted ten times or more. V usage is TRBV7-2 and J usage is TRBJ2-3; D call uncertain. Germline assignment: CDR1 SGHTA and CDR2 FQGNSA. CDR3 size: 13 residues. V was pared by 1 base and J by 6 bases, with 8 bases between. The CDR3 spells CASSLGARDTQYF. As DNA, the CDR3 is TGTGCCAGCAGCTTAGGGGCGCGGGATACGCAGTATTTT.

The chain carries TRBV6-5 and TRBJ2-5, with D perhaps matching TRBD2 (6 bases). Germline lookup yields CDR1 MNHEY and CDR2 SVGAGI. V lost 0 bases and J lost 9, with 20 bases in between. This CDR3 has 16 residues. CDR3 coding DNA: TGTGCCAGCAGTTACTCGGGTCGGCTCGGGGGTATGGCCCAGTACTTC. Protein product: CASSYSGRLGGMAQYF.

A few counts support this clonotype. The chain uses TRBV20-1 and TRBJ1-5, with a weak D call TRBD1 (5 bases). This CDR3 comprises 14 residues. CDR1 is DFQATT and CDR2 is SNEGSKA in the germline V gene (reference sequence). V lost 1 base and J 2 bases, leaving 9 bases between the germline ends. The CDR3 loop is CSARAGGGNQPQHF. As DNA, the CDR3 is TGCAGTGCTAGAGCGGGGGGTGGCAATCAGCCCCAGCATTTT.

The chain couples TRBV20-1 to TRBJ1-1; D is possibly TRBD1 (6 bases). The CDR3 spans 13 residues. V gave up 6 bases and J gave up 6 bases, with 17 bases separating them. In germline, CDR1 is DFQATT, CDR2 SNEGSKA (reference sequence). The CDR3 protein is CSAGGHPFPEAFF. In nucleotides, the CDR3 is TGCAGTGCAGGGGGACACCCTTTCCCTGAAGCTTTCTTT.

This clonotype was seen repeatedly, ten times or more. V gene TRBV28 combines with J gene TRBJ2-7; the D is unclear. Trimming took 6 bases from V and 3 from J, leaving 12 bases between them. Germline CDR1 MDHEN, CDR2 SYDVKM. The CDR3 runs to 13 residues. The CDR3 DNA sequence: TGTGCCAGCAGGCCGTCAGAAATCTACGAGCAGTACGTC. As protein: CASRPSEIYEQYV.

This clonotype was found a few times. V is TRBV12-3 or TRBV12-4 and J is TRBJ2-5, with D perhaps assigned TRBD1 or TRBD2 (6 bases each). The CDR3 contains 14 residues. V was pared by 3 bases and J by 6 bases, with 14 bases between. CDR3 sequence (DNA): TGTGCCAGCAGTTTGTTGGGGGGCGAGAAGACCCAGTACTTC. Amino acids: CASSLLGGEKTQYF.

This clonotype was seen more than once but under ten times. The rearrangement joins TRBV19 to TRBJ1-5; a possible D gene is TRBD1 (5 bases). Trimming took off 2 bases at V and 7 bases at J, with 18 bases between the two ends. This CDR3 contains 16 residues. From germline, CDR1 is LNHDA and CDR2 SQIVND (reference sequence). In DNA form, the CDR3 reads TGTGCCAGTAGTATAATGTTCGTCGGGGGAGAGCAGCCCCAGCATTTT. This sequence encodes CASSIMFVGGEQPQHF.

Ten or more counts support this clonotype. The rearrangement uses TRBV7-2 and TRBJ2-3; D may be TRBD1 or TRBD2 (5 bases each). Germline values: CDR1 SGHTA, CDR2 FQGNSA. The V end was cut by 2 bases, the J end by 2 bases, with 14 bases between. The CDR3 contains 16 residues. This CDR3 reads CASSLTGRSSTDTQYF. Written as DNA, the CDR3 is TGTGCCAGCAGCTTAACGGGACGCTCCTCCACAGATACGCAGTATTTT.

This chain connects TRBV4-1 to TRBJ2-5; no firm D call. The length of the CDR3 is 13 residues. V was cut by 0 bases and J by 3 bases, with 5 bases left in between. Germline lookup yields CDR1 MGHRA and CDR2 YSYEKL. The CDR3 region is CASSQEPEETQYF. CDR3 DNA sequence: TGCGCCAGCAGCCAAGAGCCAGAAGAGACCCAGTACTTC.

The chain uses TRBV10-2 and TRBJ2-7; no clear D gene. Germline V CDR1 and CDR2: WSHSY, SAAADI. V lost 0 bases and J 4 bases, leaving 10 bases between the germline ends. The CDR3 totals 14 residues. CDR3 in amino acids: CASSESYRVYEQYV. For the CDR3, the DNA is TGCGCCAGCAGTGAGTCTTATCGGGTGTACGAGCAGTACGTC.